The 30 T cell receptor beta chains below all came from one sample that was sequenced in a study of T cells in Graves' hyperthyroidism and ophthalmopathy. Regions amplified from RNA transcripts were the TCR beta CDR3 regions. A first-round RT-PCR of the TCR CDR3 used the HTBI primer set. TCRdb recomputed calls from the multiplex PCR reads with MiXCR, one row per CDR3 protein. The repertoire includes 540,000 or so distinct CDR3 sequences, more than 15% of them detected once, and approximately 7% sits in the top ten. The sequenced sample consisted of blood. The receptors shown here come from a woman under 40 with Graves' hyperthyroidism.

This clonotype was seen at least ten times. This chain joins TRBV12-3 or TRBV12-4 and TRBJ1-1; D remains ambiguous. This CDR3 contains 13 residues. The ends were cut back, 5 bases at V and 1 base at J, with 8 bases in the middle. This CDR3 reads CASSPIQNTEAFF. CDR3 nucleotide sequence: TGTGCCAGCAGTCCGATACAGAACACTGAAGCTTTCTTT.

There are a few counts of this clonotype. The chain links TRBV9 to TRBJ2-6, with unresolved D. This CDR3 has 15 residues. Trimming pared 0 bases from V and 1 base from J, leaving 5 bases between. Germline CDR1 SGDLS, CDR2 YYNGEE. The CDR3 is CASSVGLSGANVLTF. The CDR3 DNA is TGTGCCAGCAGCGTAGGGTTGTCTGGGGCCAACGTCCTGACTTTC.

This clonotype was seen repeatedly, ten times or more. V gene TRBV6-5 combines with J gene TRBJ2-1; 12 bases are shared with TRBD2. CDR3 length equals 20 residues. Germline V gene data show CDR1 as MNHEY and CDR2 as SVGAGI. V shed 5 bases, J shed 4 bases, and the junction held 18 bases outside the gene matches. In DNA, the CDR3 is TGTGCCAGCAGTATAGGGGCTAGCGGGAGGGCGGTAGGGAGGTACAATGAGCAGTTCTTC. Its translation is CASSIGASGRAVGRYNEQFF.

V is TRBV20-1 and J is TRBJ2-2, with 8 bases identical to TRBD1. The germline V gene has CDR1 DFQATT and CDR2 SNEGSKA (reference sequence). J was trimmed by 1 base and V by 3 bases; bases with no gene match: 7. The CDR3 has 16 amino acids. CDR3 protein: CSASTGTGVNTGELFF. The CDR3 nucleotides are TGCAGTGCTAGCACCGGGACAGGCGTGAACACCGGGGAGCTGTTTTTT.

This clonotype showed up many times. The chain recombines TRBV7-3 with TRBJ2-3; D is perhaps TRBD1 (6 bases). Per the germline V gene, CDR1 is SGHTA and CDR2 is FQGTGA. Deletions cut 5 bases from V and 1 base from J, with 16 bases between. The CDR3 runs 16 residues. The chain's CDR3 is CASSPTGRGGTDTQYF. The DNA of the CDR3 is TGTGCCAGCAGCCCAACAGGCAGGGGAGGCACAGATACGCAGTATTTT.

Points on this clonotype: Possible read error: a much larger clone is one base away. V usage is TRBV27 and J usage is TRBJ2-1; no definite D call. CDR1 and CDR2 from the germline V gene are MNHEY and SMNVEV (reference sequence). The CDR3 totals 11 residues. The CDR3 DNA sequence: TGTGCCAGCGGCAGATACAATGAGCAGCTCTTC. Protein: CASGRYNEQLF.

This clonotype was counted many times. The J gene is TRBJ1-1, the V gene TRBV11-2; possibly TRBD1 for D (5 bases). The CDR3 sequence is 13 residues long. V was cut by 3 bases and J by 6 bases, with 11 bases left in between. Germline CDR1 is SGHAT and CDR2 is FQNNGV. The CDR3, as DNA: TGTGCCAGCAGCTTCGAGGGGATGGCTGAAGCTTTCTTT. Residues: CASSFEGMAEAFF.

This clonotype was seen a handful of times. The conserved phenylalanine or tryptophan is not found at the CDR3 terminus, so this likely reflects a read error. The V and J genes are TRBV6-2 or TRBV6-3 and TRBJ2-7; D is unclear. Germline V gene lookup returns CDR1 MNHEY and CDR2 SVGEGT. This CDR3 is 15 amino acids long. V was cut by 7 bases and J by 3 bases, with 19 bases left in between. DNA of the CDR3: TGTGCCAGCATGACCGTAGTACAGCAAGTCTACGAGCAGTACCTC. Translated: CASMTVVQQVYEQYL.

Only a few counts were recorded for this clonotype. The J gene is TRBJ2-3, the V gene TRBV29-1; TRBD2 agrees at 11 bases. The CDR3 runs 16 residues. Germline V lookup: CDR1 SQVTM, CDR2 ANQGSEA. The V and J ends lost 4 bases and 2 bases, in that order; junction bases with no gene match: 8. In DNA form, the CDR3 reads TGCAGCGTTGCTGGGACTAGCGGAGTAACCACAGATACGCAGTATTTT. Encoded protein: CSVAGTSGVTTDTQYF.

This clonotype came up many times. The CDR3 coding sequence is TGTGCCAGCACCCGACACAACACTGAAGCTTTCTTT. Its translation: CASTRHNTEAFF. This chain joins TRBV7-9 and TRBJ1-1, with D unclear. Per the germline V gene, CDR1 is SEHNR and CDR2 is FQNEAQ (reference sequence). The CDR3 runs 12 residues. Trimming took off 7 bases at V and 2 bases at J, with 8 bases between the two ends.

The chain is built from TRBV4-1 and TRBJ2-2; D possibly uses TRBD1 or TRBD2 (5 bases each). Germline CDR1 reads MGHRA; CDR2 reads YSYEKL. Trimming removed 3 bases at V and 8 bases at J, with 13 bases between. The CDR3 length is 14 residues. CDR3 DNA sequence: TGCGCCAGCAGCCACTCGGGACCGACTGGGGAGCTGTTTTTT. Encoded protein: CASSHSGPTGELFF.

For the CDR3, the DNA is TGTGCCACAAAATACAGGGAAGAAGATACGCAGTATTTT. Translating it yields CATKYREEDTQYF. The rearrangement uses TRBV19 and TRBJ2-3; D is perhaps TRBD1 (6 bases). CDR1 and CDR2 (germline): LNHDA, SQIVND (reference sequence). The V end was cut by 10 bases, the J end by 5 bases, with 16 bases between. The CDR3 covers 13 residues.

This sequence joins TRBV30 and TRBJ1-1, with unresolved D. This CDR3 is 17 amino acids long. V dropped 2 bases and J dropped 6 bases, with 25 bases sitting between them. Per germline, CDR1 GTSNPN and CDR2 SVGIG (reference sequence). The CDR3 DNA reads TGTGCCTGGAGTTACAATTCGGACGGCACCGGGAATGCTGAAGCTTTCTTT. Translation gives CAWSYNSDGTGNAEAFF.

Turning to this clonotype: It may be a read error: a sequence one base away is much more abundant. The CDR3 spells CASRMSSGSYNERFF. The CDR3, as DNA: TGTGCCAGCAGGATGTCTAGCGGCTCCTACAATGAGCGGTTCTTC. The V and J genes are TRBV12-3 or TRBV12-4 and TRBJ2-1; 7 nucleotides agree with TRBD2. The CDR3 consists of 15 residues.

This clonotype was recorded many times. The V gene is TRBV11-3, the J gene TRBJ2-1, with 11 bases identical to TRBD1. The trim removed 5 bases at V and 9 bases at J, leaving 3 bases unmatched. The germline gives CDR1 SGHNT, CDR2 YENEEA. The CDR3 runs 13 residues. The CDR3 sequence is CASSGQGAGEQFF. The CDR3, as DNA: TGTGCCAGCAGCGGACAGGGGGCTGGTGAGCAGTTCTTC.

The gene calls are TRBV10-3 and TRBJ1-1; TRBD1 is a possible D gene (6 bases). Trimming left V 3 bases short and J 2 bases short, with 16 bases between. CDR1 and CDR2 from the germline V gene are ENHRY and SYGVKD. This CDR3 has 16 amino acids. CDR3 sequence (DNA): TGTGCCATCAGTGACCTACAGGGATCCCCCAACACTGAAGCTTTCTTT. Translation gives CAISDLQGSPNTEAFF.

The chain carries TRBV5-1 and TRBJ2-5; 8 positions agree with TRBD2. The ends lost 2 bases at V and 2 bases at J; junction bases unmatched: 2. The CDR3 totals 14 residues. Germline V gene data show CDR1 as SGHRS and CDR2 as YFSETQ. The CDR3 sequence is CASSFSGAQETQYF. The CDR3 DNA follows: TGCGCCAGCAGCTTTAGCGGGGCGCAAGAGACCCAGTACTTC.

This clonotype was counted a few times. The gene calls are TRBV15 and TRBJ2-7; 8 bases line up with TRBD2. Germline V gene data show CDR1 as LNHNV and CDR2 as YYDKDF (reference sequence). The CDR3 consists of 15 residues. V lost 3 bases and J lost 6; bases outside the gene matches: 10. The CDR3 sequence: CATSRGWTSSVEQYF. In DNA form, the CDR3 reads TGTGCCACCAGCAGGGGCTGGACTAGCTCTGTCGAGCAGTACTTC.

The chain has TRBV20-1 and TRBJ2-1; TRBD2 aligns across 8 bases. CDR1 DFQATT and CDR2 SNEGSKA come from the germline V gene (reference sequence). CDR3 size: 15 residues. With 3 bases clipped from V and 6 bases from J, the junction kept 10 bases outside the gene matches. CDR3 region: CSASQAGRALNEQFF. The CDR3 coding sequence is TGCAGTGCTAGTCAAGCCGGGAGGGCCCTCAATGAGCAGTTCTTC.

This clonotype was observed a handful of times. This rearrangement joins TRBV6-1 to TRBJ1-4; 7 bases fit TRBD1. CDR3 length: 12 amino acids. Germline loops: CDR1 MNHNS, CDR2 SASEGT. J was trimmed by 10 bases and V by 8 bases; bases with no gene match: 7. In DNA, the CDR3 is TGTGCCAGCTTCGAACAGGGGATAAAACTGTTTTTT. This translates into CASFEQGIKLFF.

There are many counts of this clonotype. The genes are TRBV28 and TRBJ2-7; weak D call: TRBD1 (6 bases). Between the trimmed V and J ends, which lost 4 bases and 3 bases, there was a span of 13 bases. There are 14 residues in the CDR3. CDR1 MDHEN and CDR2 SYDVKM come from the germline V gene. For the CDR3, the DNA is TGTGCCAGCAGTTATATCAAGGGGGACTACGAGCAGTACTTC. Its protein product is CASSYIKGDYEQYF.

This clonotype was picked up a small number of times. This chain joins TRBV20-1 and TRBJ1-5; D possibly corresponds to TRBD1 (5 bases). CDR1 and CDR2 from the germline V gene are DFQATT and SNEGSKA (reference sequence). Trimming stripped 1 base from V and 0 bases from J, with 7 bases between. The CDR3 has 14 amino acids. CDR3 nucleotides: TGCAGTGCTAGAGGGGACGGTAGCAATCAGCCCCAGCATTTT. Protein product: CSARGDGSNQPQHF.

This clonotype appeared a few times. The CDR3 DNA follows: TGTGCCAGCAGCCTGGGCGAGGGGGGCTTCGTTTATAATTCACCCCTCCACTTT. Protein product: CASSLGEGGFVYNSPLHF. The chain carries TRBV7-9 and TRBJ1-6; the D gene is possibly TRBD1 (6 bases). Germline CDR1 and CDR2: SEHNR and FQNEAQ (reference sequence). Trimming took off 5 bases at V and 4 bases at J, with 21 bases between the two ends. The CDR3 sequence is 18 residues long.

This chain joins TRBV30 and TRBJ2-1; no reliable D call. V gave up 1 base and J gave up 9 bases, with 7 bases separating them. This CDR3 has 11 residues. Germline loops: CDR1 GTSNPN, CDR2 SVGIG (reference sequence). CDR3 sequence: CAWSDSIEQFF. CDR3 DNA: TGTGCCTGGAGTGATAGTATTGAGCAGTTCTTC.

This clonotype showed up many times. This chain joins TRBV6-2 or TRBV6-3 and TRBJ1-1; D gene uncertain. Germline V gives CDR1 MNHEY, CDR2 SVGEGT. CDR3 size: 14 residues. V was shortened by 7 bases and J by 0 bases, with 12 bases between the two germline ends. CDR3 nucleotides: TGTGCCAGCAACAAACAAGGGTTGAACACTGAAGCTTTCTTT. Protein: CASNKQGLNTEAFF.

This clonotype was counted ten times or more. V is TRBV7-8 and J is TRBJ1-1, with a possible D match to TRBD1 (6 bases). This CDR3 has 13 residues. Germline CDR1 reads SGHVS; CDR2 reads FQNEAQ. V lost 8 bases and J 2 bases, leaving 12 bases between the germline ends. The CDR3 spells CASLDSTNTEAFF. In DNA form, the CDR3 reads TGTGCCAGCTTGGACAGTACAAACACTGAAGCTTTCTTT.

This clonotype was observed a handful of times. The chain couples TRBV13 to TRBJ2-1; the D gene is possibly TRBD2 (6 bases). CDR1 is PRHDT and CDR2 is FYEKMQ in the germline V gene (reference sequence). The ends were cut back, 5 bases at V and 5 bases at J, with 16 bases in the middle. This CDR3 contains 15 residues. The CDR3 nucleotides are TGTGCCAGCAGCGCGGGACTCCCCGCCCACAATGAGCAGTTCTTC. Translated: CASSAGLPAHNEQFF.

In this sample, this clonotype turned up a few times. CDR3: CASSQGGSSMLQETQYF. CDR3 coding DNA: TGCGCCAGCAGCCAAGGGGGCAGTTCCATGCTCCAAGAGACCCAGTACTTC. This sequence joins TRBV4-1 and TRBJ2-5, with a tentative D call TRBD1 (5 bases). Between the trimmed V and J ends, which lost 1 base and 1 base, there was a span of 16 bases. The germline V gene encodes CDR1 MGHRA and CDR2 YSYEKL. The CDR3 has 17 amino acids.

The chain couples TRBV20-1 to TRBJ1-5; TRBD1 matches at 8 bases. Looked up from germline, CDR1 is DFQATT and CDR2 is SNEGSKA (reference sequence). The CDR3 is 16 residues long. V lost 5 bases to trimming and J lost 1 base; unmatched junction nucleotides: 10. The CDR3 sequence is CSAERNRGMSNQPQHF. The DNA for the CDR3 is TGCAGTGCTGAACGCAACAGGGGGATGAGCAATCAGCCCCAGCATTTT.

This clonotype was seen many times. V gene TRBV3-1 combines with J gene TRBJ2-2, with D unclear. The V end lost 6 bases, the J end lost 2 bases, and 16 bases lay between the germline ends. The V gene's germline CDR1 is LGHDT and CDR2 YNNKEL (reference sequence). The CDR3 spans 16 residues. In DNA, the CDR3 is TGTGCCAGCAGTCTCCGATTTGTGGGTAACACCGGGGAGCTGTTTTTT. Translating gives CASSLRFVGNTGELFF. The variable domain in full, completed from reference TRBV3-1 and TRBJ2-2, reads DTAVSQTPKYLVTQMGNDKSIKCEQNLGHDTMYWYKQDSKKFLKIMFSYNNKELIINETVPNRFSPKSPDKAHLNLHINSLELGDSAVYFCASSLRFVGNTGELFFGEGSRLTVL.